A single count supports the clone carrying this TCR beta chain. The antigen is not known. The CDR3 totals 19 residues. Trimming removed 7 bases from V and 6 bases from J; junction bases left unmatched: 24. Germline loops: CDR1 SNHLY, CDR2 FYNNEI. These data are taken from a study of shared clonotypes between healthy human individuals. Study-level results: The researchers took only blood, and tissue repertoires probably look different. Approximately 5.3% was the fraction of naive CD4 clonotypes found shared across several donors.

TCRdb keeps only in-frame clones here, not all; method: immunoSEQ multiplex PCR. The table lists roughly 2,300,000 clones, under 95% of them singletons, with approximately 0.39% in the top ten. Sample: naive CD4+ T cells from PBMCs. Subset: CD45RA+ positively selected. The rearrangement joins TRBV2 to TRBJ2-1; TRBD1 agrees at 7 bases. This receptor was obtained from a man aged 18 to 30 in good health. Some clones in this sample may be carry-over from other donors' samples. CDR3 sequence reads: CASKGGDGTGRRSANEQFF. CDR3 bases: TGTGCCAGCAAAGGGGGCGATGGTACCGGGCGGCGATCGGCCAATGAGCAGTTCTTC. The variable domain in full, completed from reference TRBV2 and TRBJ2-1, reads EPEVTQTPSHQVTQMGQEVILRCVPISNHLYFYWYRQILGQKVEFLVSFYNNEISEKSEIFDDQFSVERPDGSNFTLKIRSTKLEDSAMYFCASKGGDGTGRRSANEQFFGPGTRLTVL.